Here is one T cell receptor (beta chain) with its context. Different DNA sequences within this sample yield the same CDR3. As processed by the authors: Using reference gene primer amplification, nucleated cell counts were estimated. Measured with immunoSEQ multiplex PCR; TCRdb has only the in-frame clones, and not every one. That table supplies the V and J calls and clone size; D and trimming were determined from the DNA. Of approximately 190,000 clones in the sample, roughly 84% were seen once. V shed 3 bases and J 5 bases; nucleotides not matched to a gene: 2. The CDR3 is made up of 15 amino acids. Germline CDR1 MNHEY, CDR2 SMNVEV (reference sequence). This entry comes from a study of blood T cell repertoires in COVID-19. Study-wide background: Spain, Italy and the United States supplied samples that represented acute and convalescent COVID-19. T cells, B-cell-depleted T cells, or PBMCs provided the cDNA or gDNA that served as material.

The sequencing sample was made of peripheral blood. The chain couples TRBV27 to TRBJ2-2; 11 bases are shared with TRBD2. This TCR came from a human donor in a cohort sampled during active COVID-19. In DNA form, the CDR3 reads TGTGCCAGCAGTTTCGGGACTAGCGGAACCGGGGAGCTGTTTTTT. Residues: CASSFGTSGTGELFF.